This TCR beta chain was profiled in a study of T cell responses to AZD1222 COVID-19 vaccine. Measured with immunoSEQ multiplex PCR; TCRdb has only the in-frame clones, and not every one. The profile shows 160,000 or so clones, approximately 94% of them singletons. The CDR3 covers 13 residues. Trimming shortened V by 0 bases and J by 7 bases, and 9 bases separated the two germline ends. Germline assignment: CDR1 ENHRY and CDR2 SYGVKD. V and J are TRBV10-3 and TRBJ1-2; D is unresolved. The clonotype was recovered from an adult who received the AZD1222 COVID-19 vaccine. The starting material was peripheral blood, obtained 28 days after the second AZD1222 dose. This chain's CDR3 is CAISESSLGGYTF. In DNA form, the CDR3 reads TGTGCCATCAGTGAGTCGTCTTTGGGTGGCTACACCTTC.